The next 16 T cell receptor beta chains were all read from a single sample in a study of T-cell memory formation after mild COVID-19. TCRdb used MiXCR to reprocess the 5' RACE reads, holding one entry per CDR3 protein. The table shows about 400,000 distinct CDR3 sequences, with approximately 19% occurring only once. Sequenced sample: PBMCs or a T cell subset sorted from them (not recorded which). The receptors here all came from a man younger than 35 who had mild COVID-19 (a few samples of this study predate the infection). Cell type and time point are not known.

This clonotype has more than one count but fewer than ten. V and J are TRBV7-9 and TRBJ2-5; D unresolved. This CDR3 has 12 amino acids. Trimming stripped 6 bases from V and 5 bases from J, with 10 bases between. Germline CDR1 SEHNR, CDR2 FQNEAQ (reference sequence). Here the CDR3 DNA reads TGTGCCAGCAGTTCCAGACCCGAGACCCAGTACTTC. Its protein is CASSSRPETQYF.

This clonotype appeared once. The chain carries TRBV7-2 and TRBJ2-4, with a possible D match to TRBD2 (6 bases). This CDR3 is 22 amino acids long. With 5 bases removed from V and 0 bases from J, the gap between germline ends came to 32 bases. Germline-derived CDR1 and CDR2 are SGHTA and FQGNSA. The CDR3 coding sequence is TGTGCCAGCAGCATCCACAACCGCCCCGGAGGGATCTATTTTGGAGCCAAAAACATTCAGTACTTC. Amino acids: CASSIHNRPGGIYFGAKNIQYF.

This sequence joins TRBV9 and TRBJ2-1; TRBD2 matches 7 bases. Germline values: CDR1 SGDLS, CDR2 YYNGEE. There are 15 residues in the CDR3. Trimming took 6 bases from V and 3 from J; bases not matched to a gene: 9. The CDR3 loop is CASTRAAGLYNEQFF. Written as DNA, the CDR3 is TGTGCCAGCACCAGGGCAGCGGGGCTCTACAATGAGCAGTTCTTC.

This clonotype was picked up a small number of times. The V gene is TRBV7-2, the J gene TRBJ1-5; D uncertain. The CDR3 extends over 14 amino acids. The V end lost 5 bases, the J end lost 5 bases, and 13 bases lay between the germline ends. The germline CDR1 and CDR2 sequences are SGHTA and FQGNSA. The CDR3 bases are TGTGCCAGCAGCCCCCTTAGCCTTGATCAGCCCCAGCATTTT. Translation gives CASSPLSLDQPQHF.

This clonotype was found a few times. The chain couples TRBV20-1 to TRBJ1-6; D is possibly TRBD1 (6 bases). Between the trimmed V and J ends, which lost 5 bases and 0 bases, there was a span of 8 bases. CDR3 length: 14 amino acids. Germline lookup yields CDR1 DFQATT and CDR2 SNEGSKA (reference sequence). The CDR3 reads CSADRSSYNSPLHF. The CDR3 DNA sequence: TGCAGTGCTGACAGGAGCTCCTATAATTCACCCCTCCACTTT.

The sample holds a few counts of this clonotype. This chain joins TRBV6-2 or TRBV6-3 and TRBJ2-1, with 10 bases matching TRBD1. The CDR3 extends over 14 amino acids. Germline V gene sequence: CDR1 MNHEY, CDR2 SVGEGT. V lost 8 bases, J lost 12 bases, and 13 bases stayed unmatched. The CDR3 is CASEGGTGDIGQFF. The DNA for the CDR3 is TGTGCCAGCGAAGGGGGGACAGGGGACATTGGGCAGTTCTTC.

This clonotype was counted at least ten times. This chain uses TRBV20-1 with TRBJ1-4; 9 bases line up with TRBD1. Unmatched junction bases numbered 20, after V lost 0 bases and J lost 6 bases. The CDR3 extends over 20 amino acids. Germline V CDR1 and CDR2: DFQATT, SNEGSKA (reference sequence). CDR3 coding DNA: TGCAGTGCTAGAGAAAAACCGGGACAGGGTCCCCTGGCGCGTTATGAAAAACTGTTTTTT. This gives the protein CSAREKPGQGPLARYEKLFF.

This clonotype was recorded a few times. The chain carries TRBV24-1 and TRBJ2-1, with 9 bases matching TRBD1. With 0 bases clipped from V and 1 base from J, the junction kept 3 bases outside the gene matches. The V gene's germline CDR1 is KGHDR and CDR2 SFDVKD. This CDR3 has 17 amino acids. DNA of the CDR3: TGTGCCACCAGTGATTTGGGACAGGGGTTTTCCTACAATGAGCAGTTCTTC. Amino acids: CATSDLGQGFSYNEQFF.

This clonotype occurred a few times. The chain employs TRBV7-9 and TRBJ1-2; perhaps TRBD1 as D (5 bases). V shed 7 bases and J shed 4 bases, with 19 bases lying between them. CDR3 length: 15 amino acids. Looked up from germline, CDR1 is SEHNR and CDR2 is FQNEAQ (reference sequence). For the CDR3, the DNA is TGTGCCAGCACAAACGAGGGACCCTCTTTCTATGGCTACACCTTC. Its protein is CASTNEGPSFYGYTF.

This clonotype was found a few times. The chain links TRBV20-1 to TRBJ2-7; TRBD1 matches 7 bases. J was trimmed by 0 bases and V by 5 bases; bases with no gene match: 10. Germline V CDR1 and CDR2: DFQATT, SNEGSKA (reference sequence). The CDR3 totals 15 residues. The CDR3 sequence: CSAGRLTGISYEQYF. The DNA for the CDR3 is TGCAGTGCTGGCCGATTGACAGGGATCTCCTACGAGCAGTACTTC.

This clonotype has just a few counts. This chain uses TRBV7-3 with TRBJ2-1, with D possibly matching TRBD1 (6 bases). The CDR3 runs 16 residues. V was shortened by 0 bases and J by 3 bases, with 12 bases between the two germline ends. Germline CDR1 reads SGHTA; CDR2 reads FQGTGA. The DNA for the CDR3 is TGTGCCAGCAGCTTAACCCCGGACAGAGACTACAATGAGCAGTTCTTC. Protein: CASSLTPDRDYNEQFF. Combining the CDR3 with reference TRBV7-3 and TRBJ2-1 gives the whole variable domain GAGVSQTPSNKVTEKGKYVELRCDPISGHTALYWYRQSLGQGPEFLIYFQGTGAADDSGLPNDRFFAVRPEGSVSTLKIQRTERGDSAVYLCASSLTPDRDYNEQFFGPGTRLTVL.

This sequence joins TRBV4-1 and TRBJ1-3, with a possible D match to TRBD1 (5 bases). The germline V gene encodes CDR1 MGHRA and CDR2 YSYEKL. The CDR3 consists of 16 residues. V was pared by 5 bases and J by 3 bases, with 17 bases between. The CDR3 spells CASSTPPGASGNTIYF. CDR3 DNA: TGCGCCAGCAGCACGCCCCCCGGGGCTAGTGGAAACACCATATATTTT.

This clonotype was detected only a few times. One end of the junction does not line up with germline, which may come from a read error. V usage is TRBV7-7 and J usage is TRBJ1-4; D remains unclear. The CDR3 runs to 16 residues. The germline gives CDR1 SSHAT, CDR2 FNYEAQ (reference sequence). CDR3 protein: CASSPGAGATNEKLFF. The CDR3 coding sequence is TGTGCTAGCAGCCCTGGCGCGGGTGCAACTAATGAAAAACTGTTTTTT.

This clonotype was observed a handful of times. V usage is TRBV4-2 and J usage is TRBJ2-7; D might be TRBD2 (5 bases). Trimming shortened V by 4 bases and J by 7 bases, and 11 bases separated the two germline ends. This CDR3 has 12 residues. Germline CDR1 reads LGHNA; CDR2 reads YNFKEQ. The CDR3 region has the DNA TGTGCCAGCAGCCCGGACTGGGGAGAGCAGTACTTC. Protein product: CASSPDWGEQYF.

This clonotype was picked up a small number of times. V is TRBV5-1 and J is TRBJ1-2, with no clear D. Germline CDR1 reads SGHRS; CDR2 reads YFSETQ. CDR3 size: 15 residues. Trimming left V 0 bases short and J 4 bases short, with 13 bases between. The CDR3 nucleotides are TGCGCCAGCAGCTTGGGGGCAGGCCTACTCTATGGCTACACCTTC. It codes for CASSLGAGLLYGYTF.

This clonotype was seen repeatedly, ten times or more. This sequence joins TRBV4-2 and TRBJ2-3, with 9 bases matching TRBD2. J gave up 3 bases and V 4 bases, and 14 bases lay outside the gene matches. The V gene's germline CDR1 is LGHNA and CDR2 YNFKEQ. This CDR3 is 18 amino acids long. CDR3 sequence: CASSPAASGVSVTDTQYF. CDR3 nucleotides: TGTGCCAGCAGCCCGGCGGCTAGCGGGGTCAGCGTGACAGATACGCAGTATTTT.